Below are 6 T cell receptor beta chains sequenced from a single sample in a study of vaccination effects on CD4 cells after COVID-19. Produced via immunoSEQ multiplex PCR; TCRdb's table is partial and in-frame only. The table records tens of thousands of clones, 65% to 70% of them present only once. Their recognized antigens are unknown. ViraFEST assay sequencing came after antigen-specific CD4+ T cells were expanded with viral peptide pools. Following a 10-day culture, CD4+ T cells were purified. The vaccine recipients had no prior SARS-CoV-2 infection, with negative nucleocapsid antibodies. Sequencing was performed on CD4+ T cells from PBMCs cultured with HCoV-NL63 spike peptides, taken before COVID-19 vaccination. Source of these receptors: a human donor who received a COVID-19 vaccine.

The V call is TRBV19, the J call TRBJ1-5, with a tentative D call TRBD1 (6 bases). Germline V CDR1 and CDR2: LNHDA, SQIVND (reference sequence). Trimming took 2 bases from V and 6 from J, leaving 11 bases between them. The CDR3 sequence is 14 residues long. Written as DNA, the CDR3 is TGTGCCAGTAGTATACAGGGGAGAGGTCAGCCCCAGCATTTT. The encoded protein is CASSIQGRGQPQHF.

The chain carries TRBV29-1 and TRBJ2-7, with D possibly matching TRBD1 (5 bases). The CDR3 spans 13 residues. V was clipped by 5 bases and J by 1 base, with 12 bases between them. Looked up from germline, CDR1 is SQVTM and CDR2 is ANQGSEA. CDR3 coding DNA: TGCAGCGTTTTCTTGACAGAGTCCTACGAGCAGTACTTC. Its protein product is CSVFLTESYEQYF.

This clone was found a few times. The V call is TRBV19, the J call TRBJ1-5; TRBD1 matches at 8 bases. Germline V gene lookup returns CDR1 LNHDA and CDR2 SQIVND (reference sequence). The CDR3 runs to 14 residues. V was clipped by 5 bases and J by 5 bases; unmatched bases: 5. CDR3 sequence: CASSGRGLYQPQHF. The CDR3 bases are TGTGCCAGTAGTGGCAGGGGGCTGTATCAGCCCCAGCATTTT.

The chain has TRBV11-3 and TRBJ2-5, with D unresolved. Deletions cut 3 bases from V and 2 bases from J, with 7 bases between. The CDR3 runs to 13 residues. Germline V gene sequence: CDR1 SGHNT, CDR2 YENEEA. Here the CDR3 DNA reads TGTGCCAGCAGCTTGGGGTTTCAAGAGACCCAGTACTTC. Translated: CASSLGFQETQYF.

The J gene is TRBJ1-1, the V gene TRBV19; D not certain. CDR1 LNHDA and CDR2 SQIVND come from the germline V gene (reference sequence). This CDR3 has 13 amino acids. V shed 7 bases and J shed 6 bases, with 15 bases lying between them. As DNA, the CDR3 is TGTGCCAGTATGGCGGCAGTGCCATCTGAAGCTTTCTTT. This translates into CASMAAVPSEAFF.

The CDR3 spells CASRWEGLGGYTF. In DNA form, the CDR3 reads TGTGCCAGCAGATGGGAGGGCCTAGGGGGCTACACCTTC. The chain carries TRBV6-5 and TRBJ1-2; the D is unclear. Germline V CDR1 and CDR2: MNHEY, SVGAGI. The CDR3 length is 13 residues. Trimming removed 6 bases at V and 8 bases at J, with 16 bases between.